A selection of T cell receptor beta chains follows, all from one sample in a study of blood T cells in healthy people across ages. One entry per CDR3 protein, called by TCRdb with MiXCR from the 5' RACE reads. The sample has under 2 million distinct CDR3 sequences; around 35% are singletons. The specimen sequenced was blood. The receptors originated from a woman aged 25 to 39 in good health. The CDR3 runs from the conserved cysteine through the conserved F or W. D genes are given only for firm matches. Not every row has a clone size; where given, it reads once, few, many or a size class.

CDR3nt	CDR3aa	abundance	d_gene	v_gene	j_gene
TGTGCCAGCAGCTCCCGGACTAGCGGGAGGCTCTTAAGTTCCGAGCAGTACTTC	CASSSRTSGRLLSSEQYF	-	TRBD2	TRBV3-1	TRBJ2-7
TGCAGTGCTAGAGATCACACCCTGAACACTGTAGCTTTCTTT	CSARDHTLNTVAFF	once	-	TRBV20-1	TRBJ1-1
TGTGCCAGCAGTGATGATACCGGGGGTAGACAGTTCTTC	CASSDDTGGRQFF	-	-	TRBV2	TRBJ2-1
TGTGCCATCATTCCCGACAGGATCGGCTATGGCTACACCTTC	CAIIPDRIGYGYTF	-	-	TRBV10-3	TRBJ1-2
TGCGCCAGCAGCCAAGATTCTATCTATGGCTACACCTTC	CASSQDSIYGYTF	few	-	TRBV4-1	TRBJ1-2
TGTGCCAGCAGTGAAGTGGGGTATGGCAATCAGCCCCAGCATTTT	CASSEVGYGNQPQHF	few	-	TRBV6-1	TRBJ1-5
TGCAGTGCTGGAAAGACAGGGTACAATGAGCAGTTCTTC	CSAGKTGYNEQFF	-	TRBD1	TRBV20-1	TRBJ2-1
TGTGCCAGCAGCTTAACTAGCGAGAGCTCCTACGAGCAGTACTTC	CASSLTSESSYEQYF	-	TRBD2	TRBV7-2	TRBJ2-7
TGCAGTGCTACCCCAGGTGGGGCGGGAGAGACCCAGTACTTC	CSATPGGAGETQYF	-	-	TRBV20-1	TRBJ2-5
TGTGCCAGCAGTTTACGGACGGGAGAAGGCTACAATGAGCAGTTCTTC	CASSLRTGEGYNEQFF	few	-	TRBV12-3/TRBV12-4	TRBJ2-1
TGTGCCAGCAGTTTATGGTCTGGGGGGGAAAGAGAAAAACTGTTTTTT	CASSLWSGGEREKLFF	-	-	TRBV27	TRBJ1-4
-	CASSALPVGQGSKNIRYF	-	-	TRBV5-1	TRBJ2-4
TGTGCCAGCAGCCAAGGGACAGTAGATACGCAGTATTTT	CASSQGTVDTQYF	many	-	TRBV4-2	TRBJ2-3
TGTGCCAGCAGCCAAGATGGGGGACTACCGAAGCAGTTCTTC	CASSQDGGLPKQFF	few	TRBD2	TRBV3-1	TRBJ2-1
TGTGCCAGCAGTGATGGTCAGCGAGGGACTACAAGCACAGATACGCAGTATTTT	CASSDGQRGTTSTDTQYF	-	TRBD2	TRBV6-1	TRBJ2-3
TGTGTCAGCAGTTTCGCAGGGGTTGGTCAGCCCCAGCATTTT	CVSSFAGVGQPQHF	once	-	TRBV27	TRBJ1-5
TGTGCCAGCAGCGTAAATCTACAGGGAACTAACTATGGCTACACCTTC	CASSVNLQGTNYGYTF	-	-	TRBV9	TRBJ1-2
TGTGCCAGCAGCCAAGGACTAGACTCCTACAATGAGCAGTTCTTC	CASSQGLDSYNEQFF	-	-	TRBV3-1	TRBJ2-1
TGCGCCAGCAGCGCTGGGACAGGGAGCACAGATACGCAGTATTTT	CASSAGTGSTDTQYF	-	TRBD1	TRBV5-1	TRBJ2-3
TGCGCCAGCAGCGTTACAGGCCTCCCAAACAAAAACATTCAGTACTTC	CASSVTGLPNKNIQYF	few	-	TRBV5-1	TRBJ2-4
TGTGCCAGCAGCTTCGGAGACTTTGAGTTCTTC	CASSFGDFEFF	-	-	TRBV7-8	TRBJ2-1
TGTGCCAGCAGATCCGGGATGACCACAGATACGCAGTATTTT	CASRSGMTTDTQYF	-	-	TRBV12-3/TRBV12-4	TRBJ2-3
TGTGCCTGGAGTTCTAGGTCCAGGGGGCGATTATCTCACTCACCCCTCCACTTT	CAWSSRSRGRLSHSPLHF	-	TRBD1	TRBV30	TRBJ1-6
TGCAGTGCTAGGCGTGTAGGGGGAGATACGCAGTATTTT	CSARRVGGDTQYF	few	-	TRBV20-1	TRBJ2-3
TGTGCCAGCAGTTACTCGAATGAGCCGGAGGGGAAGGACGAGCAGTACTTC	CASSYSNEPEGKDEQYF	-	-	TRBV6-5	TRBJ2-7
TGTGCCAGCGCCCTAGCCGGGCCGTCTACCGGGGAGCTGTTTTTT	CASALAGPSTGELFF	-	-	TRBV7-3	TRBJ2-2
TGTGCCAGCAGTTCTCTTTTGTGGGGGCGAGGTGAGCAGTTCTTC	CASSSLLWGRGEQFF	few	-	TRBV6-2/TRBV6-3	TRBJ2-1
TGCAGTGCTCGATTGGCGGGGGATTCACCCCTCCACTTT	CSARLAGDSPLHF	many	-	TRBV20-1	TRBJ1-6
TGTGCCAGCAGCCAAGTAGGGGTAGCGGGAGTGGGCGAGCAGTACTTC	CASSQVGVAGVGEQYF	few	TRBD2	TRBV3-1	TRBJ2-7
TGTGCCAGCAGCTTATATAGCGGGAGAATTATGGAGACCCAGTACTTC	CASSLYSGRIMETQYF	-	TRBD2	TRBV11-2	TRBJ2-5
TGTGCCAGCAGCCCCCGACGGACTGAAGCTTTCTTT	CASSPRRTEAFF	many	-	TRBV28	TRBJ1-1
TGTGCCAGCAGCCAAGAGGGCGCGGGAGGAGTATACGAGCAGTACTTC	CASSQEGAGGVYEQYF	few	TRBD2	TRBV4-2	TRBJ2-7